Following are 15 T cell receptor beta chains from one sample sequenced in a study of shared clonotypes between healthy human individuals. Clones were read by immunoSEQ multiplex PCR, and TCRdb kept only the in-frame ones, dropping some. This repertoire shows about 1.4 million clones, roughly 97% found once; its top ten account for roughly 1.2%. Material: naive CD4+ T cells sorted from blood. Subset given: CD45RA+ positively selected. All receptors come from a man aged 25-40 years in good health.

The J gene is TRBJ2-5, the V gene TRBV4-3; D is unresolved. V was shortened by 6 bases and J by 4 bases, with 21 bases between the two germline ends. Germline V CDR1 and CDR2: LGHNA, YSLEER. The CDR3 runs 16 residues. CDR3 loop: CASSPQSGRIGETQYF. CDR3 coding DNA: TGCGCCAGCAGTCCGCAATCAGGACGGATCGGAGAGACCCAGTACTTC.

The chain recombines TRBV9 with TRBJ1-5; D is perhaps TRBD1 (5 bases). This CDR3 is built from 15 residues. In germline, CDR1 is SGDLS, CDR2 YYNGEE. The ends were cut back, 2 bases at V and 5 bases at J, with 14 bases in the middle. CDR3 nucleotides: TGTGCCAGCAGCGTGGGGGGAGGGGAAGATCAGCCCCAGCATTTT. Its protein product is CASSVGGGEDQPQHF.

The chain employs TRBV18 and TRBJ1-6, with D maybe TRBD1 (6 bases). V lost 1 base and J lost 9, with 13 bases in between. The germline CDR1 and CDR2 sequences are KGHSH and LQKENI. This CDR3 is 15 amino acids long. As DNA, the CDR3 is TGTGCCAGCTCACCACTTCACAGGGAGGGTTCACCCCTCCACTTT. Its protein is CASSPLHREGSPLHF. The full variable domain, its missing parts supplied by reference TRBV18 and TRBJ1-6, is NAGVMQNPRHLVRRRGQEARLRCSPMKGHSHVYWYRQLPEEGLKFMVYLQKENIIDESGMPKERFSAEFPKEGPSILRIQQVVRGDSAAYFCASSPLHREGSPLHFGNGTRLTVT.

The chain couples TRBV5-1 to TRBJ2-1; 8 bases fit TRBD2. V was clipped by 5 bases and J by 0 bases; unmatched bases: 10. In germline, CDR1 is SGHRS, CDR2 YFSETQ. The CDR3 is made up of 17 amino acids. The CDR3 DNA is TGCGCCAGCAGATGGCCTAGCGGGCAAAGCTCCTACAATGAGCAGTTCTTC. This gives the protein CASRWPSGQSSYNEQFF.

The J gene is TRBJ1-1, the V gene TRBV18; maybe TRBD1 (6 bases). The CDR3 sequence is 15 residues long. The V end lost 4 bases, the J end lost 3 bases, and 15 bases lay between the germline ends. Germline CDR1 is KGHSH and CDR2 is LQKENI. CDR3 DNA sequence: TGTGCCAGCTCACAGAAGACAGGAGATTACACTGAAGCTTTCTTT. This sequence encodes CASSQKTGDYTEAFF.

The chain combines TRBV25-1 with TRBJ2-3; D is possibly TRBD1 (6 bases). From germline, CDR1 is MGHDK and CDR2 SYGVNS. V lost 4 bases and J 3 bases, leaving 8 bases between the germline ends. The CDR3 spans 13 residues. CDR3 loop: CASSGTATDTQYF. Written as DNA, the CDR3 is TGTGCCAGCAGTGGGACAGCAACAGATACGCAGTATTTT.

The chain couples TRBV27 to TRBJ1-1; D not certain. Germline V lookup: CDR1 MNHEY, CDR2 SMNVEV (reference sequence). This CDR3 is built from 13 residues. The V end was cut by 2 bases, the J end by 11 bases, with 15 bases between. As DNA, the CDR3 is TGTGCCAGCAGTTTAGAGGCAGGAGTAGCGGCTTTCTTT. Amino acid sequence: CASSLEAGVAAFF.

A single count supports this clone. J is TRBJ2-2 and V is TRBV15; TRBD2 agrees at 10 bases. Germline V gene data show CDR1 as LNHNV and CDR2 as YYDKDF (reference sequence). The CDR3 is 15 amino acids. The junction had 9 bases not matched to a gene; V was cut back by 7 bases and J by 7 bases. In DNA, the CDR3 is TGTGCCACCAAGACCGGGACTAGCGAGATCGGGGAGCTGTTTTTT. This sequence encodes CATKTGTSEIGELFF.

The J gene is TRBJ2-2, the V gene TRBV5-1; no clear D. Trimming pared 1 base from V and 0 bases from J, leaving 16 bases between. CDR3 length equals 18 residues. Germline V lookup: CDR1 SGHRS, CDR2 YFSETQ. Written as DNA, the CDR3 is TGCGCCAGCAGCTTGAACCCTTTGTTTAGCTCGAACACCGGGGAGCTGTTTTTT. It translates to CASSLNPLFSSNTGELFF.

This clone was observed a single time. The CDR3 bases are TGCGCCAGCAGCCAAGAGTCGTTCAGGAGCGCGAACACCGGGGAGCTGTTTTTT. It specifies CASSQESFRSANTGELFF. This chain uses TRBV4-3 with TRBJ2-2; unclear D gene. Trimming shortened V by 0 bases and J by 0 bases, and 14 bases separated the two germline ends. Germline CDR1 and CDR2: LGHNA and YSLEER. The CDR3 totals 18 residues.

This chain connects TRBV6-5 to TRBJ2-7, with TRBD2 as a possible D gene (5 bases). This CDR3 contains 13 residues. CDR1 and CDR2 from the germline V gene are MNHEY and SVGAGI. The germline V and J ends were trimmed by 2 bases and 2 bases, with 7 bases remaining between them. The CDR3 DNA sequence: TGTGCCAGCAGTTACGGACTTGCCTACGAGCAGTACTTC. It encodes CASSYGLAYEQYF.

This chain uses TRBV29-1 with TRBJ2-3; D is unclear. V shed 6 bases and J shed 4 bases, with 11 bases lying between them. Germline-derived CDR1 and CDR2 are SQVTM and ANQGSEA. This CDR3 spans 12 amino acids. CDR3 protein: CSVRPAPDTQYF. DNA of the CDR3: TGCAGCGTGAGACCCGCCCCAGATACGCAGTATTTT.

The chain couples TRBV5-1 to TRBJ2-5; 7 bases fit TRBD2. Germline lookup yields CDR1 SGHRS and CDR2 YFSETQ. V shed 0 bases and J 5 bases; nucleotides not matched to a gene: 7. The CDR3 length is 15 residues. This CDR3 reads CASSLGPRGFETQYF. DNA of the CDR3: TGCGCCAGCAGCTTGGGGCCGCGGGGGTTTGAGACCCAGTACTTC.

The chain uses TRBV27 and TRBJ2-5, with 10 nucleotides matching TRBD1. The CDR3 is 16 amino acids. The V segment lost 5 bases and the J segment 7 bases; nucleotides outside the gene matches: 13. Germline V gives CDR1 MNHEY, CDR2 SMNVEV (reference sequence). The CDR3 sequence: CASSVVGTGVFVTQYF. In DNA, the CDR3 is TGTGCCAGCAGTGTGGTCGGGACAGGGGTGTTCGTGACCCAGTACTTC.

The chain combines TRBV5-6 with TRBJ2-7, with 10 bases that match TRBD1. Germline assignment: CDR1 SGHDT and CDR2 YYEEEE. V was pared by 6 bases and J by 5 bases, with 11 bases of the junction left unmatched. The CDR3 is 15 residues long. The CDR3 here is CASTLRDRGPHEQYF. The CDR3 DNA reads TGTGCCAGCACCCTACGTGACAGGGGGCCCCACGAGCAGTACTTC. Complete variable domain (other parts from reference TRBV5-6 and TRBJ2-7): DAGVTQSPTHLIKTRGQQVTLRCSPKSGHDTVSWYQQALGQGPQFIFQYYEEEERQRGNFPDRFSGHQFPNYSSELNVNALLLGDSALYLCASTLRDRGPHEQYFGPGTRLTVT.